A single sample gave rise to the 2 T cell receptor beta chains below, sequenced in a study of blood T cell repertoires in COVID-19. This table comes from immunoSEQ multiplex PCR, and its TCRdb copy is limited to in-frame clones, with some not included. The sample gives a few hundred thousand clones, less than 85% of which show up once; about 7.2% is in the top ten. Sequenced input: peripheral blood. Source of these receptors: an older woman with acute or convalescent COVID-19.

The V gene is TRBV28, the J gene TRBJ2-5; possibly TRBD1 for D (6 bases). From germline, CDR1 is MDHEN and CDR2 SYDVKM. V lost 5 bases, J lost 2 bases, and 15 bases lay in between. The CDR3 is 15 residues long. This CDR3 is CASSPYRESQETQYF. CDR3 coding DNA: TGTGCCAGCAGTCCATACAGGGAGTCGCAAGAGACCCAGTACTTC.

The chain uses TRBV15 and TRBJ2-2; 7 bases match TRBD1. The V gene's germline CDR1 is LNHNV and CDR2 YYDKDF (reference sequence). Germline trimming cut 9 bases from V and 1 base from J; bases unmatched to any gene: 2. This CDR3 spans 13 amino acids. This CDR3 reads CATRQGNTGELFF. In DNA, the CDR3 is TGTGCCACTAGACAGGGGAACACCGGGGAGCTGTTTTTT.